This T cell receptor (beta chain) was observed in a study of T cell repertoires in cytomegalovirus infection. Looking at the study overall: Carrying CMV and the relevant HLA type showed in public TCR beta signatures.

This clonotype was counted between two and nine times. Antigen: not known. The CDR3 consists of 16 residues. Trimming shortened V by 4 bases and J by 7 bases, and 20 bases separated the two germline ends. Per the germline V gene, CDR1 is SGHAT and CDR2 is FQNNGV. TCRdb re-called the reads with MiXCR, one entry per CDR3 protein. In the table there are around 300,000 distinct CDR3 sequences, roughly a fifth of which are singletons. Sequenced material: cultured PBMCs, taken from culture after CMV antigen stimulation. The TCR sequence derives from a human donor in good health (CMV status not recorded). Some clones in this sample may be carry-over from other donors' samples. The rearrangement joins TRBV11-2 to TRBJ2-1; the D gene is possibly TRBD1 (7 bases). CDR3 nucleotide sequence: TGTGCCAGCAGCTCCCTCGCAGGGGGGATTTGGAATGAGCAGTTCTTC. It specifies CASSSLAGGIWNEQFF.